A selection of T cell receptor beta chains follows, all from one sample in a study of blood T cell repertoires in COVID-19. TCRdb's copy holds only in-frame clones and misses some; the assay was immunoSEQ multiplex PCR. The sample shows hundreds of thousands of clones, about 86% of them seen only once. Material for sequencing was PBMCs or T cells enriched from blood (not recorded which). The receptors stem from a woman under 40 who had been exposed to COVID-19. The CDR3 runs from the conserved cysteine through the conserved F or W. The order of the fields is V gene, J gene, D gene, clone size, CDR3 DNA, CDR3 protein. A D gene is named only where the DNA matches it firmly. The size field is filled for only some rows; it gives once, few, many or a size class.

v_call: TRBV7-8; j_call: TRBJ2-1; d_call: NA; clone_size: NA; cdr3_nt: TGTGCCAGCAGCCTGCTAGGCGGGTGGAATGAGCAGTTCTTC; cdr3_aa: CASSLLGGWNEQFF
v_call: TRBV3-1/TRBV3-2; j_call: TRBJ1-5; d_call: TRBD1; clone_size: NA; cdr3_nt: TGTGCCAGCAGCCAAACAGGGGGCCATCAGCCCCAGCATTTT; cdr3_aa: CASSQTGGHQPQHF
v_call: TRBV10-3; j_call: TRBJ2-7; d_call: TRBD2; clone_size: once; cdr3_nt: TGTGCCATCAGTGCGGCTAGCGGGGGGGGCCGAGCCTACGAGCAGTACTTC; cdr3_aa: CAISAASGGGRAYEQYF
v_call: TRBV30; j_call: TRBJ2-2; d_call: TRBD1; clone_size: NA; cdr3_nt: TGTGCCTGGACGTCTTTGTGGGACAGGGTTCACGGGGAGCTGTTTTTT; cdr3_aa: CAWTSLWDRVHGELFF
v_call: TRBV7-8; j_call: TRBJ1-5; d_call: NA; clone_size: NA; cdr3_nt: TGTGCCAGCAGCCGAGCCAGAGGTATGGGTCAGCCCCAGCATTTT; cdr3_aa: CASSRARGMGQPQHF
v_call: TRBV3-1/TRBV3-2; j_call: TRBJ2-7; d_call: TRBD1; clone_size: NA; cdr3_nt: TGTGCCAGCAGCCAACTTACCGGGACAGGGGACGAGCAGTACTTC; cdr3_aa: CASSQLTGTGDEQYF
v_call: TRBV2; j_call: TRBJ1-2; d_call: TRBD1; clone_size: NA; cdr3_nt: TGTGCCAGCAGTAAACAGGGGGCGGACTATGGCTACACCTTC; cdr3_aa: CASSKQGADYGYTF
v_call: TRBV5-1; j_call: TRBJ1-6; d_call: TRBD1; clone_size: NA; cdr3_nt: TGCGCCAGCAGCTTGGACAGGGGGCAAGGAAATTCACCCCTCCACTTT; cdr3_aa: CASSLDRGQGNSPLHF
v_call: TRBV18; j_call: TRBJ1-5; d_call: NA; clone_size: once; cdr3_nt: TGTGCCAGCTCACCGAGTTTCTGGAGGCTGCCCCAGCATTTT; cdr3_aa: CASSPSFWRLPQHF
v_call: TRBV11-3; j_call: TRBJ2-1; d_call: TRBD2; clone_size: NA; cdr3_nt: TGTGCCAGCAGCCAGAGACTAGCGGGGAATGAGCAGTTCTTC; cdr3_aa: CASSQRLAGNEQFF
v_call: TRBV3-1/TRBV3-2; j_call: TRBJ2-7; d_call: NA; clone_size: NA; cdr3_nt: TGTGCCAGCAGCCAAGAGATAACAGGGCGGCAGTACTTC; cdr3_aa: CASSQEITGRQYF
v_call: TRBV6-5; j_call: TRBJ1-2; d_call: TRBD1; clone_size: NA; cdr3_nt: TGTGCCAGCACTCCCTTCGTTAGGGGGCAAGGCTACACCTTC; cdr3_aa: CASTPFVRGQGYTF
v_call: TRBV11-2; j_call: TRBJ1-2; d_call: NA; clone_size: NA; cdr3_nt: TGTGCCAGCAGCCATACAGGGCGAGAGTATGGCTACACCTTC; cdr3_aa: CASSHTGREYGYTF
v_call: TRBV3-1/TRBV3-2; j_call: TRBJ1-3; d_call: NA; clone_size: NA; cdr3_nt: TGTGCCAGCAGCCATCACGGGGGGGTCTCTGGAAACACCATATATTTT; cdr3_aa: CASSHHGGVSGNTIYF
v_call: TRBV6-6; j_call: TRBJ1-3; d_call: NA; clone_size: NA; cdr3_nt: TGTGCCAGCAACACAGCCGGGGGGCGTAACACCATATATTTT; cdr3_aa: CASNTAGGRNTIYF
v_call: TRBV10-1; j_call: TRBJ1-1; d_call: NA; clone_size: few; cdr3_nt: TGCGCCAGCAGTGTAGCAGGGTTCACTGAAGCTTTCTTT; cdr3_aa: CASSVAGFTEAFF
v_call: TRBV7-8; j_call: TRBJ1-2; d_call: NA; clone_size: few; cdr3_nt: TGTGCCAGCAGCTTAGAGGGGGGGCCGTTTTACTTC; cdr3_aa: CASSLEGGPFYF
v_call: TRBV3-1/TRBV3-2; j_call: TRBJ2-3; d_call: TRBD2; clone_size: NA; cdr3_nt: TGTGCCAGCAGCCCCCTCGGGGGGGCCACAGATACGCAGTATTTT; cdr3_aa: CASSPLGGATDTQYF
v_call: TRBV2; j_call: TRBJ2-1; d_call: NA; clone_size: NA; cdr3_nt: TGTGCCAGCAGTGACTCTATGAGCTCCTACAATGAGCAGTTCTTC; cdr3_aa: CASSDSMSSYNEQFF
v_call: TRBV9; j_call: TRBJ1-3; d_call: TRBD1; clone_size: NA; cdr3_nt: TGTGCCAGCAGCCCTCGGACAGGGGGGTTATCTGGAAACACCATATATTTT; cdr3_aa: CASSPRTGGLSGNTIYF
v_call: TRBV11-2; j_call: TRBJ2-1; d_call: NA; clone_size: NA; cdr3_nt: TGTGCCAGCAGCTTATTTCCCGGGACTGGGGACAATGAGCAGTTCTTC; cdr3_aa: CASSLFPGTGDNEQFF
v_call: TRBV3-1/TRBV3-2; j_call: TRBJ2-7; d_call: NA; clone_size: NA; cdr3_nt: TGTGCCAGCAGCCGGACCCAAGAGGGCGAGCAGTACTTC; cdr3_aa: CASSRTQEGEQYF
v_call: TRBV20-1; j_call: TRBJ1-6; d_call: NA; clone_size: once; cdr3_nt: TGCAGTGCTAGTAAGGGGGATGGTGGTTCTTCACCCCTCCACTTT; cdr3_aa: CSASKGDGGSSPLHF
v_call: TRBV9; j_call: TRBJ1-2; d_call: TRBD1; clone_size: NA; cdr3_nt: TGTGCCAGCAGCGTTTCTACCGGGACAGAAGGCGGCTACACCTTC; cdr3_aa: CASSVSTGTEGGYTF
v_call: TRBV2; j_call: TRBJ1-3; d_call: NA; clone_size: NA; cdr3_nt: TGTGCCAGCAGTGAAGCGGGCGGGACCTCTGGAAACACCATATATTTT; cdr3_aa: CASSEAGGTSGNTIYF
v_call: TRBV11-3; j_call: TRBJ1-1; d_call: TRBD1; clone_size: NA; cdr3_nt: TGTGCCAGCAGTCCAGGGGGGAACACTGAAGCTTTCTTT; cdr3_aa: CASSPGGNTEAFF
v_call: TRBV10-2; j_call: TRBJ2-5; d_call: TRBD2; clone_size: NA; cdr3_nt: TGCGCCAGCAGCGGGGGGTCCGTGGGCGAGACCCAGTACTTC; cdr3_aa: CASSGGSVGETQYF
v_call: TRBV27; j_call: TRBJ2-1; d_call: NA; clone_size: NA; cdr3_nt: TGTGCCAGCAGTCCGGTAAACAATGAGCAGTTCTTC; cdr3_aa: CASSPVNNEQFF